The 11 T cell receptor beta chains listed next were all sequenced from one sample in a study of blood T cell repertoires in COVID-19. Here immunoSEQ multiplex PCR was the method, and the copy in TCRdb shows in-frame clones only, minus some. The sample holds some 290,000 clones, roughly nine tenths seen once. Material: peripheral blood. The receptors stem from a woman in her 30s with COVID-19, enrolled during active disease.

The V and J genes are TRBV18 and TRBJ2-7; a possible D gene is TRBD1 (6 bases). This CDR3 spans 16 amino acids. V was trimmed by 6 bases and J by 7 bases, leaving 25 bases between them. In germline, CDR1 is KGHSH, CDR2 LQKENI. Here the CDR3 reads CASSPRATGRITEQYF. Here the CDR3 DNA reads TGTGCCAGCTCCCCCAGGGCGACAGGTCGAATCACTGAGCAGTACTTC.

This clone was detected only once. J is TRBJ2-3 and V is TRBV6-5; D possibly corresponds to TRBD2 (5 bases). Germline loops: CDR1 MNHEY, CDR2 SVGAGI. The CDR3 is made up of 15 amino acids. The V and J ends lost 8 bases and 1 base respectively, with 16 bases between them. The CDR3 region is CASALRVEGTDTQYF. The CDR3 DNA reads as TGTGCCAGCGCCCTGAGGGTAGAGGGCACAGATACGCAGTATTTT.

V usage is TRBV10-3 and J usage is TRBJ1-5; TRBD1 is a possible D gene (5 bases). This CDR3 has 16 residues. CDR1 and CDR2 from the germline V gene are ENHRY and SYGVKD. Between the trimmed V and J ends, which lost 4 bases and 6 bases, there was a span of 19 bases. The CDR3 bases are TGTGCCATCAGTGGGGAGGGGACGGCCTTCGGTCAGCCCCAGCATTTT. It is translated as CAISGEGTAFGQPQHF.

The chain couples TRBV5-1 to TRBJ2-3; the match to TRBD2 covers 10 bases. The junction had 13 bases not matched to a gene; V was cut back by 4 bases and J by 2 bases. From germline, CDR1 is SGHRS and CDR2 YFSETQ. The CDR3 length is 18 residues. CDR3 sequence reads: CASSPWDASGGTTDTQYF. DNA for the CDR3: TGCGCCAGCAGCCCCTGGGATGCTAGCGGGGGAACCACAGATACGCAGTATTTT.

The rearrangement links TRBV15 to TRBJ2-3; 13 nucleotides agree with TRBD2. Germline V gives CDR1 LNHNV, CDR2 YYDKDF (reference sequence). With 5 bases clipped from V and 2 bases from J, the junction kept 4 bases outside the gene matches. This CDR3 is built from 16 residues. This CDR3 reads CATSGGLAGITDTQYF. The CDR3 DNA reads as TGTGCCACCAGCGGGGGACTAGCGGGGATCACAGATACGCAGTATTTT.

This clone was observed a single time. The chain has TRBV6-1 and TRBJ1-2; possibly TRBD1 for D (5 bases). The CDR3 length is 13 residues. The V end was cut by 0 bases, the J end by 4 bases, with 6 bases between. Germline values: CDR1 MNHNS, CDR2 SASEGT. The CDR3 sequence is CASSEADSYGYTF. In DNA, the CDR3 is TGTGCCAGCAGTGAAGCCGACAGCTATGGCTACACCTTC.

This rearrangement joins TRBV10-3 to TRBJ2-5; D is unclear. CDR1 and CDR2 (germline): ENHRY, SYGVKD. V was trimmed by 0 bases and J by 5 bases, leaving 10 bases between them. The CDR3 has 14 residues. CDR3 coding DNA: TGTGCCATCAGTGAGTCCACAGCATTGGAGACCCAGTACTTC. Translated, it gives CAISESTALETQYF.

The chain joins TRBV11-3 to TRBJ2-7; 8 bases line up with TRBD2. J lost 3 bases, V lost 0 bases, and 4 bases had no gene match. This CDR3 spans 15 amino acids. Germline values: CDR1 SGHNT, CDR2 YENEEA. CDR3 DNA sequence: TGTGCCAGCAGCTTAGACGCGGGGGGCGGCTACGAGCAGTACTTC. Amino acid sequence: CASSLDAGGGYEQYF.

This rearrangement joins TRBV2 to TRBJ2-4; D not resolved. Trimming shortened V by 6 bases and J by 4 bases, and 10 bases separated the two germline ends. The CDR3 spans 13 residues. Germline V gives CDR1 SNHLY, CDR2 FYNNEI. CDR3 DNA: TGTGCCAGCAGCCTACAGAGTAAAAACATTCAGTACTTC. Amino acid sequence: CASSLQSKNIQYF.

This clone has just one count. The chain uses TRBV12-3 or TRBV12-4 and TRBJ2-3; 8 bases align to TRBD2. V shed 7 bases and J 10 bases; nucleotides not matched to a gene: 4. This CDR3 contains 11 residues. CDR3 nucleotide sequence: TGTGCCAGCACCATAGCGGGACCGCAGTATTTT. It specifies CASTIAGPQYF.

The chain couples TRBV11-2 to TRBJ2-1; 13 positions agree with TRBD2. The germline V gene has CDR1 SGHAT and CDR2 FQNNGV. This CDR3 is 18 amino acids long. Unmatched junction bases numbered 8, after V lost 2 bases and J lost 4 bases. The CDR3 protein is CASSLTLKLAGGYNEQFF. In DNA form, the CDR3 reads TGTGCCAGCAGCTTAACCTTAAAACTAGCGGGGGGGTACAATGAGCAGTTCTTC. The full variable domain, rest sourced from reference TRBV11-2 and TRBJ2-1, is EAGVAQSPRYKIIEKRQSVAFWCNPISGHATLYWYQQILGQGPKLLIQFQNNGVVDDSQLPKDRFSAERLKGVDSTLKIQPAKLEDSAVYLCASSLTLKLAGGYNEQFFGPGTRLTVL.